These 25 T cell receptor beta chains came from one sample sequenced in a study of PD-1 blockade in classical Hodgkin lymphoma. Regarding time point: cycle 4 day 1 (C4D1), after 6 weeks of nivolumab. Every single patient, without exception, relapsed after autologous stem cell transplantation, and brentuximab vedotin exposure varied. The table came from immunoSEQ multiplex PCR; TCRdb's copy has only in-frame clones and leaves some out. The sample lists 100,000 or so clones; approximately 89% were seen once. The sequencing used peripheral blood mononuclear cells (PBMCs), collected before the fourth cycle of nivolumab. The receptors come from a human donor with classical Hodgkin lymphoma.

The chain is built from TRBV28 and TRBJ2-7, with 8 bases aligning to TRBD1. V trimming: 6 bases; J trimming: 3 bases; junction bases outside the gene matches: 7. Per the germline V gene, CDR1 is MDHEN and CDR2 is SYDVKM. The CDR3 loop spans 14 amino acids. For the CDR3, the DNA is TGTGCCAGCAGCCCAGGACAGGGTATCTACGAGCAGTACTTC. The encoded protein is CASSPGQGIYEQYF.

V and J are TRBV6-4 and TRBJ1-1, with no clear D. Germline V lookup: CDR1 MRHNA, CDR2 SNTAGT. The V gene lost 7 bases and the J gene lost 4 bases, with 13 bases spanning the gap. The CDR3 has 13 amino acids. The CDR3 DNA reads TGTGCCAGCAACCTAGGCCCTGGCACTGAAGCTTTCTTT. It is translated as CASNLGPGTEAFF.

The rearrangement links TRBV18 to TRBJ1-4; 9 nucleotides agree with TRBD1. The CDR3 has 15 amino acids. The germline V gene has CDR1 KGHSH and CDR2 LQKENI. Germline trimming cut 3 bases from V and 5 bases from J; bases unmatched to any gene: 4. The CDR3 region is CASSPTGGRNEKLFF. The CDR3 DNA follows: TGTGCCAGCTCACCGACAGGGGGGCGAAATGAAAAACTGTTTTTT.

The chain couples TRBV25-1 to TRBJ2-3, with 9 bases identical to TRBD2. CDR3 length equals 16 residues. V was clipped by 8 bases and J by 2 bases; unmatched bases: 11. Germline CDR1 is MGHDK and CDR2 is SYGVNS. CDR3 in amino acids: CASAKVAGGSTDTQYF. DNA for the CDR3: TGTGCCAGCGCAAAGGTGGCGGGAGGGTCCACAGATACGCAGTATTTT.

This chain joins TRBV4-3 and TRBJ2-3; D unresolved. The V end lost 0 bases, the J end lost 7 bases, and 11 bases lay between the germline ends. The germline gives CDR1 LGHNA, CDR2 YSLEER. This CDR3 spans 14 amino acids. CDR3 nucleotides: TGCGCCAGCAGCCAAGATCCGGAAGCATATACGCAGTATTTT. Residues: CASSQDPEAYTQYF.

The rearrangement joins TRBV28 to TRBJ2-7; D is ambiguous. Germline CDR1 is MDHEN and CDR2 is SYDVKM. The V and J ends lost 8 bases and 1 base respectively, with 6 bases between them. The CDR3 sequence is 11 residues long. CDR3 coding DNA: TGTGCCAGCCGCGTATCCTACGAGCAGTACTTC. This codes for CASRVSYEQYF.

The gene calls are TRBV25-1 and TRBJ1-2; 8 bases line up with TRBD1. This CDR3 region has 14 residues. CDR1 is MGHDK, CDR2 SYGVNS, per germline. V lost 3 bases and J lost 12; bases outside the gene matches: 12. The CDR3 spells CASSDSGTGAGDTF. The CDR3 DNA is TGTGCCAGCAGTGATTCCGGGACAGGCGCCGGGGACACCTTC.

J is TRBJ1-1 and V is TRBV20-1, with a tentative D call TRBD1 (5 bases). V lost 6 bases to trimming and J lost 6 bases, with 8 bases between them. CDR3 length: 10 amino acids. CDR1 and CDR2 from the germline V gene are DFQATT and SNEGSKA (reference sequence). The CDR3 region has the DNA TGCAGTGCACGACAGTCTGAAGCTTTCTTT. It is translated as CSARQSEAFF.

This sequence joins TRBV29-1 and TRBJ1-1; D remains ambiguous. The CDR3 is 12 residues long. Germline values: CDR1 SQVTM, CDR2 ANQGSEA. Trimming took 6 bases from V and 1 from J, leaving 9 bases between them. The CDR3 is CSVGYKNTEAFF. CDR3 DNA sequence: TGCAGCGTCGGATATAAGAACACTGAAGCTTTCTTT. Based on the CDR3 plus reference TRBV29-1 and TRBJ1-1, the full variable domain is SAVISQKPSRDICQRGTSLTIQCQVDSQVTMMFWYRQQPGQSLTLIATANQGSEATYESGFVIDKFPISRPNLTFSTLTVSNMSPEDSSIYLCSVGYKNTEAFFGQGTRLTVV.

The chain recombines TRBV7-9 with TRBJ1-3, with unresolved D. Germline-derived CDR1 and CDR2 are SEHNR and FQNEAQ (reference sequence). The V end lost 4 bases, the J end lost 0 bases, and 13 bases lay between the germline ends. CDR3 size: 16 residues. CDR3 sequence: CASSSGGPSSGNTIYF. The CDR3 bases are TGTGCCAGCAGCTCGGGCGGCCCTAGCTCTGGAAACACCATATATTTT.

CDR3 bases: TGTGCCAGCAGCTCTGAGAGGACAGGTAATCAGCCCCAGCATTTT. It specifies CASSSERTGNQPQHF. This chain joins TRBV6-1 and TRBJ1-5; 7 bases are a match to TRBD1. V gave up 6 bases and J gave up 4 bases; unmatched junction bases: 9. The CDR3 spans 15 residues. CDR1 is MNHNS and CDR2 is SASEGT in the germline V gene.

The chain carries TRBV2 and TRBJ2-2, with TRBD2 identical over 8 bases. CDR3 size: 15 residues. Germline values: CDR1 SNHLY, CDR2 FYNNEI. V lost 4 bases and J lost 8; bases outside the gene matches: 9. CDR3 region: CASSVQREGLGELFF. The CDR3 region has the DNA TGTGCCAGCAGTGTGCAACGGGAGGGCCTGGGGGAGCTGTTTTTT.

The V and J genes are TRBV27 and TRBJ1-4; 7 nucleotides align to TRBD1. This CDR3 spans 14 amino acids. Germline lookup yields CDR1 MNHEY and CDR2 SMNVEV (reference sequence). Trimming removed 6 bases from V and 7 bases from J; junction bases left unmatched: 8. The CDR3 here is CASRYQGGSEKLFF. In DNA, the CDR3 is TGTGCCAGCAGATATCAGGGGGGTAGTGAAAAACTGTTTTTT.

This clone was seen a few times. The gene calls are TRBV27 and TRBJ2-3; 12 bases fit TRBD2. Germline loops: CDR1 MNHEY, CDR2 SMNVEV (reference sequence). The CDR3 runs to 18 residues. Losses at the gene ends were 7 bases for V and 2 bases for J; bases not matched to a gene: 13. CDR3 amino acids: CASIPTLAGGIITDTQYF. The CDR3 bases are TGTGCCAGCATCCCCACACTAGCGGGAGGAATTATCACAGATACGCAGTATTTT.

This clone was recorded once. This sequence joins TRBV4-3 and TRBJ2-4; 8 bases align to TRBD2. This CDR3 is 20 amino acids long. Germline assignment: CDR1 LGHNA and CDR2 YSLEER. Unmatched junction bases numbered 16, after V lost 3 bases and J lost 0 bases. The CDR3 nucleotides read TGCGCCAGCAGCCAGGAGAGGAGCGGGGGACCCAGGTTAGCCAAAAACATTCAGTACTTC. It specifies CASSQERSGGPRLAKNIQYF.

V gene TRBV28 combines with J gene TRBJ1-1; TRBD1 matches at 11 bases. Germline V gene lookup returns CDR1 MDHEN and CDR2 SYDVKM. CDR3 length: 16 amino acids. The J segment lost 2 bases and the V segment lost 3 bases, leaving 5 bases of the junction unmatched. The CDR3 nucleotides are TGTGCCAGCAGTTTGGGCGGGACAGGGGGAAACACTGAAGCTTTCTTT. It encodes CASSLGGTGGNTEAFF.

The chain carries TRBV7-9 and TRBJ2-1; D possibly corresponds to TRBD2 (6 bases). V was trimmed by 4 bases and J by 2 bases, leaving 21 bases between them. Germline V gene data show CDR1 as SEHNR and CDR2 as FQNEAQ (reference sequence). This CDR3 has 18 amino acids. The CDR3 DNA sequence: TGTGCCAGCAGCTCCACGACGGGTCCGGGGGAACCCTACAATGAGCAGTTCTTC. Protein product: CASSSTTGPGEPYNEQFF.

V is TRBV29-1 and J is TRBJ2-7; 7 bases map to TRBD2. This CDR3 comprises 17 residues. CDR1 is SQVTM and CDR2 is ANQGSEA in the germline V gene. V lost 6 bases, J lost 0 bases, and 17 bases stayed unmatched. CDR3 nucleotides: TGCAGCGTACCAACCGGTGGGGCGGGAGCGGGCTCCTACGAGCAGTACTTC. Translated: CSVPTGGAGAGSYEQYF.

The chain uses TRBV6-1 and TRBJ1-1; TRBD1 aligns across 9 bases. Germline assignment: CDR1 MNHNS and CDR2 SASEGT. After removal of 1 base from V and 3 bases from J, the junction contained 12 bases not matched to a gene. This CDR3 contains 18 residues. In nucleotides, the CDR3 is TGTGCCAGCAGTGAAGATGCGAAGTGGACAGGGGTGGACACTGAAGCTTTCTTT. Its translation: CASSEDAKWTGVDTEAFF.

Here the CDR3 DNA reads TGTGCCAGCAGTACCGCGCAGGGAGGCAATCAGCCCCAGCATTTT. Protein: CASSTAQGGNQPQHF. The chain couples TRBV6-1 to TRBJ1-5; a weak D match, TRBD1 (5 bases). V was cut by 5 bases and J by 2 bases, with 13 bases left in between. Germline V gives CDR1 MNHNS, CDR2 SASEGT. The CDR3 runs 15 residues.

This chain joins TRBV5-1 and TRBJ2-1, with D maybe TRBD2 (5 bases). V lost 2 bases and J 6 bases, leaving 9 bases between the germline ends. Germline CDR1 and CDR2: SGHRS and YFSETQ. The CDR3 runs to 13 residues. CDR3 DNA sequence: TGCGCCAGCAGCTTACTTCGGGGCAATGAGCAGTTCTTC. Its translation is CASSLLRGNEQFF.

The chain is built from TRBV29-1 and TRBJ2-2; D gene uncertain. The CDR3 length is 15 residues. V was shortened by 4 bases and J by 6 bases, with 18 bases between the two germline ends. The germline V gene encodes CDR1 SQVTM and CDR2 ANQGSEA. DNA for the CDR3: TGCAGCGTTGGGCAGTTGGGAAGGGTCGCCGGGGAGCTGTTTTTT. Its translation is CSVGQLGRVAGELFF.

The gene calls are TRBV19 and TRBJ2-7; 9 nucleotides line up with TRBD1. Germline trimming cut 4 bases from V and 3 bases from J; bases unmatched to any gene: 7. CDR3 length equals 15 residues. The germline V gene has CDR1 LNHDA and CDR2 SQIVND (reference sequence). The CDR3, as DNA: TGTGCCAGTAGTAGATCCGGGACAGGGAGCTACGAGCAGTACTTC. It codes for CASSRSGTGSYEQYF.

Of note for this clone: The sample contains more than one DNA sequence encoding this CDR3. J is TRBJ2-2 and V is TRBV6-5, with a weak D call TRBD2 (5 bases). The CDR3 consists of 14 residues. In germline, CDR1 is MNHEY, CDR2 SVGAGI. V lost 3 bases to trimming and J lost 2 bases, with 7 bases between them. This CDR3 is CASSYSENTGELFF. The DNA of the CDR3 is TGTGCCAGCAGTTATAGCGAAAACACCGGGGAGCTGTTTTTT.

This clone turned up a few times. The chain is built from TRBV4-2 and TRBJ2-1; D is ambiguous. V was clipped by 1 base and J by 2 bases, with 12 bases between them. The CDR3 consists of 16 residues. In germline, CDR1 is LGHNA, CDR2 YNFKEQ. In DNA form, the CDR3 reads TGTGCCAGCAGCCAAGGGCAAACCATGACCTACAATGAGCAGTTCTTC. This codes for CASSQGQTMTYNEQFF.